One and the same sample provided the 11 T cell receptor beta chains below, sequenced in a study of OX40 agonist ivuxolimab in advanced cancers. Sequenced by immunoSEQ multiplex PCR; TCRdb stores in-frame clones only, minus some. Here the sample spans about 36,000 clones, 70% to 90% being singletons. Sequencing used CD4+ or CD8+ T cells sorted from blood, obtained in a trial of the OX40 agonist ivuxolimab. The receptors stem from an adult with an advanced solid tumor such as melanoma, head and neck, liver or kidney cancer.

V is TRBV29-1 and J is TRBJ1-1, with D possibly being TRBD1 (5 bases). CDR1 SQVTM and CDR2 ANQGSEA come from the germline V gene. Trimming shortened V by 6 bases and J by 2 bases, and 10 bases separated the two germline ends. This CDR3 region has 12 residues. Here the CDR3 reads CSVRDSNTEAFF. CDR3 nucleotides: TGCAGCGTCCGCGACAGTAACACTGAAGCTTTCTTT.

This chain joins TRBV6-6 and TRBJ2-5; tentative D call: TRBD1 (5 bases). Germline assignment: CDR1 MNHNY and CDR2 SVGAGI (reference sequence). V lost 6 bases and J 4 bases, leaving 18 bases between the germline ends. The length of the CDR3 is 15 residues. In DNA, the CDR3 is TGTGCCAGCAGCTATCCAGGGCCCGGTGGAGAGACCCAGTACTTC. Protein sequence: CASSYPGPGGETQYF.

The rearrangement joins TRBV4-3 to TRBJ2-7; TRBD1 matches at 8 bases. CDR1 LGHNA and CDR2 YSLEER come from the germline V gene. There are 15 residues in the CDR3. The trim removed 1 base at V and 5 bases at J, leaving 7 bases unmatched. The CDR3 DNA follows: TGCGCCAGCAGCCAAGTTTGGACAGGGAAAAACGAGCAGTACTTC. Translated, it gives CASSQVWTGKNEQYF.

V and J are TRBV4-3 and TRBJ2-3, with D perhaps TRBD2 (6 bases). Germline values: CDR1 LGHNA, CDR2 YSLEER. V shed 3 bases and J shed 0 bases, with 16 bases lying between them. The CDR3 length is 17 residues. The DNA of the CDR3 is TGCGCCAGCAGCCAGGAGGGTGCATTATCTAGCACAGATACGCAGTATTTT. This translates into CASSQEGALSSTDTQYF.

The CDR3 region is CASSFRPMTSGSVEQYF. CDR3 bases: TGTGCCAGCAGTTTTAGACCTATGACTAGCGGGAGTGTAGAGCAGTACTTC. This chain joins TRBV28 and TRBJ2-7, with 12 bases that match TRBD2. V dropped 3 bases and J dropped 7; count of bases not matched to a gene: 13. Looked up from germline, CDR1 is MDHEN and CDR2 is SYDVKM. This CDR3 region has 17 residues.

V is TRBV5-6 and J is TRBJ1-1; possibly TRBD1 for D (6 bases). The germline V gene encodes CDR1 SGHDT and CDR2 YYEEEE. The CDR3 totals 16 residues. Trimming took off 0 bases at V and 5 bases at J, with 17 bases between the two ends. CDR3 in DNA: TGTGCCAGCAGCTTGGGTGGATGGGGGGCCCGGACTGAAGCTTTCTTT. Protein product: CASSLGGWGARTEAFF.

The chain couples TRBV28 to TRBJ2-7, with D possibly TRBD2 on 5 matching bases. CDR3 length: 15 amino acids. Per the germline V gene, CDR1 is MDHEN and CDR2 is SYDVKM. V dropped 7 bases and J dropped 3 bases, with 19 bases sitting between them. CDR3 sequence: CASTASGLRHYEQYF. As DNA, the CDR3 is TGTGCCAGCACGGCAAGCGGACTGAGACACTACGAGCAGTACTTC.

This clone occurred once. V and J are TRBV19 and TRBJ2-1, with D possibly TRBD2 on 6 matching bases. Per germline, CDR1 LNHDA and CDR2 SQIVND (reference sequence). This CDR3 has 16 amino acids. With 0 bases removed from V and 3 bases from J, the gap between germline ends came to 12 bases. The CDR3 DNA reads TGTGCCAGTAGTATAGAATTAGCGGATTACTACAATGAGCAGTTCTTC. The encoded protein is CASSIELADYYNEQFF. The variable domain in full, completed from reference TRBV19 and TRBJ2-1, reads DGGITQSPKYLFRKEGQNVTLSCEQNLNHDAMYWYRQDPGQGLRLIYYSQIVNDFQKGDIAEGYSVSREKKESFPLTVTSAQKNPTAFYLCASSIELADYYNEQFFGPGTRLTVL.

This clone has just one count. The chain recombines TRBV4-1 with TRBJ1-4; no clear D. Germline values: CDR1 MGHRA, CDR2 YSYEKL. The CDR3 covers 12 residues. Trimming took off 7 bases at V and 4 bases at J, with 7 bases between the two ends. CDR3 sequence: CASTGLNEKLFF. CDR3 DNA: TGCGCCAGCACCGGACTTAATGAAAAACTGTTTTTT.

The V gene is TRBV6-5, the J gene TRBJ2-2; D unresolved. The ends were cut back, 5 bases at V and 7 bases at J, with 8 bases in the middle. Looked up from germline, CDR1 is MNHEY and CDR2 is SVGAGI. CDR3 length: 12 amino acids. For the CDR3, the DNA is TGTGCCAGCAGTGATCATGACGGGGAGCTGTTTTTT. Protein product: CASSDHDGELFF.

The CDR3 is CATSRDLSGNNNEQFF. CDR3 coding DNA: TGTGCCACCAGCAGAGATCTCAGCGGGAATAACAATGAGCAGTTCTTC. This chain joins TRBV15 and TRBJ2-1; 7 bases line up with TRBD2. The CDR3 runs 16 residues. V was pared by 0 bases and J by 5 bases, with 7 bases of the junction left unmatched. Germline assignment: CDR1 LNHNV and CDR2 YYDKDF (reference sequence).